The present T cell receptor beta chain was sequenced within a study of identical twins. The CDR3 has 14 residues. J lost 4 bases, V lost 10 bases, and 7 bases had no gene match. The germline V gene encodes CDR1 ENHRY and CDR2 SYGVKD. TCRdb itself ran the 5' RACE reads through MiXCR, one entry per CDR3 protein. The data hold about 690,000 distinct CDR3 sequences, with approximately 21% observed a single time. These data also featured in a second study, about T cells expressing NK-cell markers.

The V and J genes are TRBV10-3 and TRBJ2-7; 13 bases agree with TRBD2. This receptor was taken from a woman under 30 in good health. The sample taken for sequencing was PBMCs. The CDR3 protein is CATGLAGVLYEQYF. The CDR3 DNA reads as TGTGCCACCGGACTAGCGGGAGTCCTGTACGAGCAGTACTTC.